A selection of T cell receptor beta chains follows, all from one sample in a study of shared clonotypes between healthy human individuals. Sequencing was performed with immunoSEQ multiplex PCR; in TCRdb, only in-frame clones are kept and a portion is missing. The table lists approximately 1.4 million clones, 95% to 99% of them singletons. Sequencing was performed on naive CD4+ T cells sorted from blood. The origin of the receptors is a man under 40 in good health. The CDR3 runs from the conserved cysteine through the conserved F or W. A D gene is named only where the DNA matches it firmly. Size tells how often a clone was seen (once, few, many) or the class of an expanded clone, and some rows leave it out.

d_call	clone_size	j_call	v_call	cdr3_nt	cdr3_aa
TRBD2	.	TRBJ2-1	TRBV29-1	TGCAGCGTTAGGCTAGCGGGATCACCCCAATCCTACAATGAGCAGTTCTTC	CSVRLAGSPQSYNEQFF
.	.	TRBJ1-1	TRBV19	TGTGCCAGTAGTCCCCGGGCCGCGGACACTGAAGCTTTCTTT	CASSPRAADTEAFF
.	once	TRBJ2-3	TRBV19	TGTGCCAGTGAAAATTCTCGGGTCCCAGGAGATACGCAGTATTTT	CASENSRVPGDTQYF
.	.	TRBJ2-5	TRBV28	TGTGCCAGCAGTTTAGCAGACCAAGAGACCCAGTACTTC	CASSLADQETQYF
.	.	TRBJ2-1	TRBV28	TGTGCCAGCAGTTCCAGGTACAATGAGCAGTTCTTC	CASSSRYNEQFF
TRBD2	once	TRBJ2-5	TRBV14	TGTGCCAGCAGCCAAACAAGAGGACTAGCGGGAGGAGAGACCCAGTACTTC	CASSQTRGLAGGETQYF
.	.	TRBJ2-7	TRBV7-6	TGTGCCAGCAGTCAAGGGGTCGGAGGGCTGGGGGAGCAGTACTTC	CASSQGVGGLGEQYF
TRBD2	.	TRBJ2-2	TRBV5-1	TGCGCCAGCAGCTTAGTAGCGGGAGGGCCCGGCACCGGGGAGCTGTTTTTT	CASSLVAGGPGTGELFF
.	once	TRBJ2-1	TRBV9	TGTGCCAGCAGCGAGATCCGGGAGAGCGAGCAGTTCTTC	CASSEIRESEQFF
TRBD1	.	TRBJ1-2	TRBV29-1	TGCAGCGTTGCCGGGACAGGGGGCTATGGCTACACCTTC	CSVAGTGGYGYTF
TRBD2	.	TRBJ2-7	TRBV9	TGTGCCAGCAGCGTAGCTACGACGGGAGGTCCCTACGAGCAGTACTTC	CASSVATTGGPYEQYF
.	.	TRBJ1-1	TRBV18	TGTGCCAGCTCGCAGACTGTGAACACTGAAGCTTTCTTT	CASSQTVNTEAFF
.	.	TRBJ2-7	TRBV7-6	TGTGCCAGCAGCTTAGCGGTGGGTAGTTCGGGCGAGCAGTACTTC	CASSLAVGSSGEQYF
.	.	TRBJ1-1	TRBV6-5	TGTGCCAGCAGTTATACGAGGGGGGCCGAAGCTTTCTTT	CASSYTRGAEAFF
.	.	TRBJ2-7	TRBV9	TGTGCCAGCAGCGTAGGTGTAGAACCATACGAGCAGTACTTC	CASSVGVEPYEQYF
.	.	TRBJ2-1	TRBV12-2	TGTGCAAGTCGCTTAGTCTCTTCGGGGCGGGGGAACAGTGAGCAGTTCTTC	CASRLVSSGRGNSEQFF
.	.	TRBJ2-3	TRBV27	TGTGCCAGCAGTTGGTCGGGAACAAGCACAGATACGCAGTATTTT	CASSWSGTSTDTQYF
.	.	TRBJ2-3	TRBV7-3	TGTGCCAGCAGCTTAACGGGCCCGGCGACAGATACGCAGTATTTT	CASSLTGPATDTQYF
.	.	TRBJ2-7	TRBV2	TGTGCCAGCAAGATTACGGCTACCTACGAGCAGTACTTC	CASKITATYEQYF
.	.	TRBJ2-1	TRBV27	TGTGCCAGCAGTCTCCGTCAGGGCCCTACCTACAATGAGCAGTTCTTC	CASSLRQGPTYNEQFF